Following are 12 T cell receptor beta chains from one sample sequenced in a study of control samples from healthy donors and cancer patients. Assay: immunoSEQ multiplex PCR; the TCRdb copy retains only in-frame clones and omits some. The repertoire includes some 140,000 clones, 85% to 95% of them detected once, and 14% sits in the top ten. Sequencing was performed on PBMCs. The origin of the receptors is a man aged 55 to 70 with colorectal cancer.

Here the CDR3 reads CASSPWTGGSPLHF. CDR3 DNA sequence: TGTGCCAGCAGCCCCTGGACAGGGGGTTCACCCCTCCACTTT. The chain has TRBV9 and TRBJ1-6, with 10 positions matching TRBD1. Per germline, CDR1 SGDLS and CDR2 YYNGEE. The CDR3 spans 14 residues. V trimming: 4 bases; J trimming: 9 bases; junction bases outside the gene matches: 4.

The chain uses TRBV6-5 and TRBJ2-5, with D unresolved. Trimming left V 2 bases short and J 1 base short, with 11 bases between. Germline V gene lookup returns CDR1 MNHEY and CDR2 SVGAGI. CDR3 length: 15 amino acids. The CDR3 loop is CASSYTLRTQETQYF. CDR3 sequence (DNA): TGTGCCAGCAGTTACACCTTGCGGACCCAAGAGACCCAGTACTTC.

The chain couples TRBV7-9 to TRBJ2-5; the D gene could be TRBD1 or TRBD2 (5 bases each). Germline V gene sequence: CDR1 SEHNR, CDR2 FQNEAQ (reference sequence). Trimming took 2 bases from V and 2 from J, leaving 6 bases between them. The CDR3 sequence is 13 residues long. In DNA form, the CDR3 reads TGTGCCAGCAGCTTATGGGGGCAAGAGACCCAGTACTTC. Protein sequence: CASSLWGQETQYF.

DNA of the CDR3: TGTGCCAGCAAAACAGGGGGCGTTGGCTACACCTTC. Amino acid sequence: CASKTGGVGYTF. The chain recombines TRBV27 with TRBJ1-2, with 9 nucleotides matching TRBD1. CDR3 length equals 12 residues. Germline lookup yields CDR1 MNHEY and CDR2 SMNVEV (reference sequence). V lost 7 bases and J lost 7; bases outside the gene matches: 4.

The CDR3 region has the DNA TGTGCCACCAGCACGCGGGACAGGGGCAACTACGAGCAGTACTTC. Its protein is CATSTRDRGNYEQYF. The chain couples TRBV15 to TRBJ2-7; 10 bases match TRBD1. This CDR3 spans 15 amino acids. Trimming at V came to 4 bases and at J to 3 bases, leaving 6 bases not matched to a gene. From germline, CDR1 is LNHNV and CDR2 YYDKDF (reference sequence).

The chain uses TRBV7-9 and TRBJ2-1; D assignment may be TRBD1 or TRBD2 (6 bases each). V was cut by 3 bases and J by 4 bases, with 13 bases left in between. This CDR3 has 15 amino acids. Germline loops: CDR1 SEHNR, CDR2 FQNEAQ (reference sequence). CDR3 coding DNA: TGTGCCAGCAGCTTCTTCCGGGGGCAGTACAATGAGCAGTTCTTC. Amino acid sequence: CASSFFRGQYNEQFF.

The chain employs TRBV6-2 or TRBV6-3 and TRBJ2-7; 11 nucleotides align to TRBD2. This CDR3 is 16 amino acids long. V lost 5 bases, J lost 2 bases, and 8 bases stayed unmatched. Germline CDR1 is MNHEY and CDR2 is SVGEGT. The DNA for the CDR3 is TGTGCCAGCAGTCCAGCACTAGCGGGGGTCGCCTACGAGCAGTACTTC. Amino acids: CASSPALAGVAYEQYF.

The rearrangement joins TRBV29-1 to TRBJ2-5; possibly TRBD1 for D (5 bases). The CDR3 is made up of 12 amino acids. CDR1 and CDR2 from the germline V gene are SQVTM and ANQGSEA. V lost 4 bases and J 4 bases, leaving 10 bases between the germline ends. In nucleotides, the CDR3 is TGCAGCGTTGTTTCGGACACAGAGACCCAGTACTTC. Translation gives CSVVSDTETQYF. The whole variable domain, remainder taken from reference TRBV29-1 and TRBJ2-5, is SAVISQKPSRDICQRGTSLTIQCQVDSQVTMMFWYRQQPGQSLTLIATANQGSEATYESGFVIDKFPISRPNLTFSTLTVSNMSPEDSSIYLCSVVSDTETQYFGPGTRLLVL.

This chain joins TRBV6-2 or TRBV6-3 and TRBJ2-2; 11 bases agree with TRBD1. The germline V gene has CDR1 MNHEY and CDR2 SVGEGT. Trimming cost V 5 bases and J 0 bases; bases outside gene matches: 8. The CDR3 contains 18 residues. CDR3 protein: CASSDRDRGFANTGELFF. CDR3 DNA: TGTGCCAGCAGTGACCGGGACAGGGGGTTCGCGAACACCGGGGAGCTGTTTTTT.

This clone occurred once. The genes are TRBV10-3 and TRBJ1-1; D uncertain. Germline values: CDR1 ENHRY, CDR2 SYGVKD. The CDR3 runs 14 residues. The V gene lost 4 bases and the J gene lost 1 base, with 10 bases spanning the gap. The DNA of the CDR3 is TGTGCCATCAGTGCCGCGGTTGGGAACACTGAAGCTTTCTTT. Translation gives CAISAAVGNTEAFF.

This chain connects TRBV2 to TRBJ2-5; D unclear. Germline CDR1 reads SNHLY; CDR2 reads FYNNEI. The germline V and J ends were trimmed by 3 bases and 2 bases, with 1 base remaining between them. CDR3 length: 11 residues. The CDR3 loop is CASSEQETQYF. CDR3 nucleotide sequence: TGTGCCAGCAGTGAGCAAGAGACCCAGTACTTC.

The rearrangement uses TRBV19 and TRBJ2-2; no firm D call. This CDR3 is built from 12 residues. CDR1 LNHDA and CDR2 SQIVND come from the germline V gene (reference sequence). Trimming pared 5 bases from V and 7 bases from J, leaving 8 bases between. The CDR3 here is CASSLRGGELFF. The CDR3 DNA is TGTGCCAGTAGTCTAAGAGGCGGGGAGCTGTTTTTT.